The 23 T cell receptor beta chains in this list originate from one sample, sequenced in a study of T cell repertoires in cytomegalovirus infection. The antigens for these receptors are not known. TCRdb re-analysed the reads in MiXCR, keeping a single row per CDR3 protein. The sample comprises a few hundred thousand distinct CDR3 sequences, more than 40% of which are singletons, and just under 45% rests with the top ten. Material: cultured PBMCs, obtained from culture after CMV antigen stimulation. These receptors originate from a human donor in good health (CMV status not recorded). Some clones in this sample may be carry-over from other donors' samples.

This chain joins TRBV20-1 and TRBJ1-5; D may be TRBD1 (5 bases). Between the trimmed V and J ends, which lost 3 bases and 7 bases, there was a span of 10 bases. The CDR3 has 12 residues. The germline V gene has CDR1 DFQATT and CDR2 SNEGSKA (reference sequence). The CDR3: CSASDSFQPQHF. CDR3 nucleotides: TGCAGTGCTAGTGACAGCTTCCAGCCCCAGCATTTT.

This clonotype occurred a few times. The V call is TRBV6-1, the J call TRBJ1-6; D call uncertain. The V gene lost 6 bases and the J gene lost 1 base, with 4 bases spanning the gap. CDR3 size: 13 residues. Per germline, CDR1 MNHNS and CDR2 SASEGT. CDR3 nucleotide sequence: TGTGCCAGCAGGCGGTCCTATAATTCACCCCTCCACTTT. Protein sequence: CASRRSYNSPLHF.

This chain links TRBV7-2 with TRBJ1-5, with 10 bases that match TRBD1. This CDR3 contains 15 residues. Germline V gene sequence: CDR1 SGHTA, CDR2 FQGNSA. V lost 5 bases, J lost 6 bases, and 7 bases stayed unmatched. The CDR3 DNA reads as TGTGCCAGCAGCACTCAGGGACAGGGGAGTCAGCCCCAGCATTTT. It yields the protein CASSTQGQGSQPQHF.

This clonotype was counted between two and nine times. V gene TRBV7-2 combines with J gene TRBJ2-5; unclear D gene. The CDR3 spans 15 residues. The germline V gene has CDR1 SGHTA and CDR2 FQGNSA. Trimming took off 3 bases at V and 2 bases at J, with 13 bases between the two ends. The CDR3 DNA reads as TGTGCCAGCAGCTTTGGCGCCGGGTATCAAGAGACCCAGTACTTC. Translation: CASSFGAGYQETQYF.

The V call is TRBV28, the J call TRBJ2-2, with 7 positions matching TRBD2. Per germline, CDR1 MDHEN and CDR2 SYDVKM. Trimming at V came to 11 bases and at J to 7 bases, leaving 10 bases not matched to a gene. The CDR3 totals 13 residues. The chain's CDR3 is CAATGGGRGELFF. CDR3 bases: TGTGCCGCTACCGGGGGAGGGCGCGGGGAGCTGTTTTTT.

This clonotype was detected only a few times. V and J are TRBV6-2 or TRBV6-3 and TRBJ2-3; D not resolved. Germline V gene data show CDR1 as MNHEY and CDR2 as SVGEGT. Trimming shortened V by 0 bases and J by 4 bases, and 14 bases separated the two germline ends. The CDR3 is made up of 16 amino acids. The CDR3: CASSYSRSSISDTQYF. The DNA of the CDR3 is TGTGCCAGCAGTTACTCGAGGTCGTCTATTTCAGATACGCAGTATTTT.

The V call is TRBV11-2, the J call TRBJ2-1, with 12 bases lining up with TRBD2. V lost 5 bases, J lost 9 bases, and 11 bases stayed unmatched. Germline loops: CDR1 SGHAT, CDR2 FQNNGV. The CDR3 length is 16 residues. CDR3: CASSRRSSGRGGEQFF. CDR3 sequence (DNA): TGTGCCAGCAGCCGTCGGTCTAGCGGGAGGGGGGGTGAGCAGTTCTTC.

This clonotype was seen more than once but under ten times. The gene calls are TRBV12-3 or TRBV12-4 and TRBJ2-7; D is possibly TRBD2 (6 bases). The CDR3 has 13 amino acids. The V end lost 1 base, the J end lost 5 bases, and 9 bases lay between the germline ends. DNA for the CDR3: TGTGCCAGCAGTTTAGGCAGGGAGGACGAGCAGTACTTC. It encodes CASSLGREDEQYF.

This chain joins TRBV27 and TRBJ2-3; the D is unclear. V lost 2 bases to trimming and J lost 0 bases, with 9 bases between them. This CDR3 contains 15 residues. Germline CDR1 MNHEY, CDR2 SMNVEV (reference sequence). The CDR3 sequence is CASSLRAPSTDTQYF. CDR3 bases: TGTGCCAGCAGTTTAAGGGCTCCGAGCACAGATACGCAGTATTTT.

The chain links TRBV27 to TRBJ1-6; 9 bases agree with TRBD1. Germline V gives CDR1 MNHEY, CDR2 SMNVEV (reference sequence). V lost 4 bases, J lost 14 bases, and 12 bases stayed unmatched. The CDR3 consists of 15 residues. The DNA for the CDR3 is TGTGCCAGCAGTTCCCTCCCGGGACAGGGACGAACCCTCCACTTT. Amino acid sequence: CASSSLPGQGRTLHF.

This clonotype was seen only a few times. This rearrangement joins TRBV7-2 to TRBJ2-3; 10 bases match TRBD2. V gave up 5 bases and J gave up 3 bases; unmatched junction bases: 5. Germline V gene sequence: CDR1 SGHTA, CDR2 FQGNSA. This CDR3 contains 15 residues. The DNA of the CDR3 is TGTGCCAGCAGCGCAGCGGGGGGGCCTACAGATACGCAGTATTTT. As protein: CASSAAGGPTDTQYF.

The chain couples TRBV20-1 to TRBJ1-6; maybe TRBD1 (5 bases). V was shortened by 0 bases and J by 8 bases, with 11 bases between the two germline ends. This CDR3 has 14 residues. Per germline, CDR1 DFQATT and CDR2 SNEGSKA (reference sequence). CDR3: CSARDPREDSPLHF. The DNA of the CDR3 is TGCAGTGCTAGAGATCCCAGGGAGGATTCACCCCTCCACTTT.

CDR3 loop: CASSGSPGRETQYF. The CDR3 DNA reads as TGTGCCAGCAGCGGCTCTCCGGGTCGAGAGACCCAGTACTTC. The V call is TRBV9, the J call TRBJ2-5; D is unclear. The CDR3 totals 14 residues. V lost 3 bases, J lost 4 bases, and 13 bases lay in between. CDR1 and CDR2 from the germline V gene are SGDLS and YYNGEE.

The table lists this clonotype with a few counts. This rearrangement joins TRBV27 to TRBJ2-3; D gene unclear. The CDR3 runs 14 residues. V lost 5 bases and J lost 6, with 15 bases in between. Per the germline V gene, CDR1 is MNHEY and CDR2 is SMNVEV (reference sequence). CDR3 nucleotides: TGTGCCAGCAGTCCTATCCCTCTGGGGGATACGCAGTATTTT. Protein: CASSPIPLGDTQYF.

This clonotype has just a few counts. The chain links TRBV7-2 to TRBJ1-5, with D hard to call. This CDR3 contains 13 residues. The V end lost 6 bases, the J end lost 7 bases, and 13 bases lay between the germline ends. Germline lookup yields CDR1 SGHTA and CDR2 FQGNSA. The CDR3: CASSPSIRQPQHF. CDR3 bases: TGTGCCAGCAGTCCTTCGATACGGCAGCCCCAGCATTTT.

The chain carries TRBV12-3 or TRBV12-4 and TRBJ2-1; 7 bases map to TRBD2. Unmatched junction bases numbered 4, after V lost 5 bases and J lost 0 bases. This CDR3 region has 15 residues. The CDR3 DNA follows: TGTGCCAGCAGTGTTAGGACTAGCTCCTACAATGAGCAGTTCTTC. Its protein product is CASSVRTSSYNEQFF.

This clonotype has only a few counts. The chain's CDR3 is CASSFDRVATLHF. The CDR3 region has the DNA TGTGCCAGCAGCTTCGACAGGGTTGCGACCCTCCACTTT. This chain connects TRBV7-2 to TRBJ1-6; 7 bases line up with TRBD1. V shed 3 bases, J shed 14 bases, and the junction held 7 bases outside the gene matches. The CDR3 has 13 amino acids. Germline loops: CDR1 SGHTA, CDR2 FQGNSA.

This chain links TRBV10-3 with TRBJ1-5; perhaps TRBD1 as D (5 bases). There are 14 residues in the CDR3. Germline CDR1 reads ENHRY; CDR2 reads SYGVKD. The ends were cut back, 5 bases at V and 2 bases at J, with 10 bases in the middle. CDR3 nucleotides: TGTGCCATCAGTAAAGACAGAGGCAATCAGCCCCAGCATTTT. Translated: CAISKDRGNQPQHF.

This clonotype was observed a handful of times. V usage is TRBV7-2 and J usage is TRBJ2-7; no clear D. There are 15 residues in the CDR3. Germline-derived CDR1 and CDR2 are SGHTA and FQGNSA. Trimming took off 5 bases at V and 1 base at J, with 15 bases between the two ends. CDR3 in amino acids: CASSALQRLSYEQYF. The CDR3 DNA reads as TGTGCCAGCAGCGCCCTACAGCGCCTATCCTACGAGCAGTACTTC.

This clonotype was observed a handful of times. The rearrangement uses TRBV7-8 and TRBJ1-5; a possible D gene is TRBD1 (5 bases). This CDR3 contains 16 residues. The germline V gene has CDR1 SGHVS and CDR2 FQNEAQ. V gave up 8 bases and J gave up 5 bases, with 22 bases separating them. The chain's CDR3 is CASPSQGPGSYQPQHF. The CDR3 nucleotides read TGTGCCAGCCCGAGTCAGGGCCCCGGAAGCTATCAGCCCCAGCATTTT. Full variable domain (rest looked up from reference TRBV7-8 and TRBJ1-5): GAGVSQSPRYKVAKRGQDVALRCDPISGHVSLFWYQQALGQGPEFLTYFQNEAQLDKSGLPSDRFFAERPEGSVSTLKIQRTQQEDSAVYLCASPSQGPGSYQPQHFGDGTRLSIL.

The chain carries TRBV7-2 and TRBJ2-7; TRBD2 might be the D (6 bases). Trimming removed 3 bases from V and 1 base from J, with 13 bases in between. Germline V CDR1 and CDR2: SGHTA, FQGNSA. The CDR3 is 15 residues long. The CDR3 DNA follows: TGTGCCAGCAGCTTCGGAGTAGCGGCTTCCTACGAGCAGTACTTC. Its translation: CASSFGVAASYEQYF.

This clonotype has only a few counts. This chain links TRBV18 with TRBJ2-3; D might be TRBD2 (6 bases). The CDR3 spans 14 residues. Trimming left V 2 bases short and J 4 bases short, with 10 bases between. CDR1 is KGHSH, CDR2 LQKENI, per germline. CDR3 in DNA: TGTGCCAGCTCACCAATGACTAGATCAGATACGCAGTATTTT. Protein product: CASSPMTRSDTQYF. The full variable domain, rest sourced from reference TRBV18 and TRBJ2-3, is NAGVMQNPRHLVRRRGQEARLRCSPMKGHSHVYWYRQLPEEGLKFMVYLQKENIIDESGMPKERFSAEFPKEGPSILRIQQVVRGDSAAYFCASSPMTRSDTQYFGPGTRLTVL.

This clonotype appeared a few times. The chain uses TRBV29-1 and TRBJ1-1, with no clear D. V gave up 4 bases and J gave up 5 bases, with 11 bases separating them. The germline gives CDR1 SQVTM, CDR2 ANQGSEA. This CDR3 is built from 12 residues. CDR3 coding DNA: TGCAGCGTTGTTTCGGGCGGGACTGAAGCTTTCTTT. It is translated as CSVVSGGTEAFF.